This T cell receptor beta chain originates from a study of blood T cell repertoires in COVID-19. Study-wide background: Acute and convalescent COVID-19 samples came from the United States, Italy and Spain.

The CDR3 is 15 amino acids. Trimming took off 6 bases at V and 0 bases at J, with 14 bases between the two ends. Germline lookup yields CDR1 LNHDA and CDR2 SQIVND (reference sequence). Sequencing was performed with immunoSEQ multiplex PCR; in TCRdb, only in-frame clones are kept and a portion is missing. This sample carries 15,000 to 20,000 clones, 85% to 90% of them seen once, and the ten largest clones take around 16%. The V call is TRBV19, the J call TRBJ1-1, with D tentatively TRBD1 (6 bases). This clonotype was obtained from a human donor with active COVID-19. The donor label of this sample is uncertain. Sequencing was done on a sample of peripheral blood. In nucleotides, the CDR3 is TGTGCCAGTAGAGAGGGACAAACTATGAACACTGAAGCTTTCTTT. Protein sequence: CASREGQTMNTEAFF.